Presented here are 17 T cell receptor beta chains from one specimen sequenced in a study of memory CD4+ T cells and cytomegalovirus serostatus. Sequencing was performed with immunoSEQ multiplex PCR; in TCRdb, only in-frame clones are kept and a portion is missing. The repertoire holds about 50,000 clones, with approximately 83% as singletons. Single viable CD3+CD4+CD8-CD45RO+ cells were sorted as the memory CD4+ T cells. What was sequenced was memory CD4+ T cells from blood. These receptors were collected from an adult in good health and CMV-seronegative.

Written as DNA, the CDR3 is TGTGCCTGCTCCTTAGCGGGGGGCCAGCACAATGAGCAGTTCTTC. This sequence encodes CACSLAGGQHNEQFF. The chain links TRBV7-6 to TRBJ2-1, with TRBD2 matching over 10 bases. Trimming cost V 11 bases and J 5 bases; bases outside gene matches: 12. The CDR3 spans 15 residues. Germline V gives CDR1 SGHVS, CDR2 FNYEAQ.

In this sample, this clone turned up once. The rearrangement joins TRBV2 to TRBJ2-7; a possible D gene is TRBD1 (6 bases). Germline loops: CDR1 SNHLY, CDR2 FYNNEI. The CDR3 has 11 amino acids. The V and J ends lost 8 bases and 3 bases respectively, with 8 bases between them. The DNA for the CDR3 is TGTGCCAGCTCGGACAGCTACGAGCAGTACTTC. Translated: CASSDSYEQYF.

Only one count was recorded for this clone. Here the CDR3 DNA reads TGTGCCTGGAGTCGTTACGGGATCGCCCAGCCCCAGCATTTT. Translated, it gives CAWSRYGIAQPQHF. This chain links TRBV30 with TRBJ1-5; D gene uncertain. Per germline, CDR1 GTSNPN and CDR2 SVGIG (reference sequence). This CDR3 comprises 14 residues. V was cut by 2 bases and J by 7 bases, with 15 bases left in between.

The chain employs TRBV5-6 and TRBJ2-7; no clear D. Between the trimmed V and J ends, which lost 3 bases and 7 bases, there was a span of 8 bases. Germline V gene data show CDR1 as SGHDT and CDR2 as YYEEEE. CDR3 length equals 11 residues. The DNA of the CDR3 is TGTGCCAGCAGCTCGAACCGGGAGCAGTACTTC. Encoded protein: CASSSNREQYF.

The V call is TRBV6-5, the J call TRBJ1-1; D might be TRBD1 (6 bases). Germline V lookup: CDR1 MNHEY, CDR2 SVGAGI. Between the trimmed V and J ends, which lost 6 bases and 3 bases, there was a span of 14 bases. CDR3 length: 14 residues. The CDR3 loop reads CASSPDRTYTEAFF. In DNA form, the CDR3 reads TGTGCCAGCAGCCCCGACAGGACCTACACTGAAGCTTTCTTT.

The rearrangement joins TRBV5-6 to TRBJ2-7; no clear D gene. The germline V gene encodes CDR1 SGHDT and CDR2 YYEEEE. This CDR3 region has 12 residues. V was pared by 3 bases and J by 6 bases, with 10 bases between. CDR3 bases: TGTGCCAGCAGCTCCTCCTCGGTCGAGCAGTACTTC. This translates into CASSSSSVEQYF. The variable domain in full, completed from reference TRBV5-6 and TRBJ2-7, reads DAGVTQSPTHLIKTRGQQVTLRCSPKSGHDTVSWYQQALGQGPQFIFQYYEEEERQRGNFPDRFSGHQFPNYSSELNVNALLLGDSALYLCASSSSSVEQYFGPGTRLTVT.

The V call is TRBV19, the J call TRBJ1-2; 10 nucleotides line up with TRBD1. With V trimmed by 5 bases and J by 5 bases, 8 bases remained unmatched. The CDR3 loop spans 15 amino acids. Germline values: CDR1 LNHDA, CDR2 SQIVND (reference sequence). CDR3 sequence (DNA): TGTGCCAGTAGTCCAGACAGGGGGCGATCATATGGCTACACCTTC. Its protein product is CASSPDRGRSYGYTF.

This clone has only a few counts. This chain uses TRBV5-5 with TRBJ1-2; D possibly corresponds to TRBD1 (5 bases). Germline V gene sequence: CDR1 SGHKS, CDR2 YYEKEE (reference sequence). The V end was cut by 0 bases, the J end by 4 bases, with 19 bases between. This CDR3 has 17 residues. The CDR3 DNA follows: TGTGCCAGCAGCTTGGTGTCCGGAGGGACCACGGGCTATGGCTACACCTTC. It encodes CASSLVSGGTTGYGYTF.

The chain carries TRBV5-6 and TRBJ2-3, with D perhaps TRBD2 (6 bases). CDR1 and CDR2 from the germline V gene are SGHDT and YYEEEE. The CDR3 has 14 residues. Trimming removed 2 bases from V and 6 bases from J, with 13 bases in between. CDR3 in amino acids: CASSFGGSKDTQYF. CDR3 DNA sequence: TGTGCCAGCAGCTTTGGGGGGAGTAAGGATACGCAGTATTTT.

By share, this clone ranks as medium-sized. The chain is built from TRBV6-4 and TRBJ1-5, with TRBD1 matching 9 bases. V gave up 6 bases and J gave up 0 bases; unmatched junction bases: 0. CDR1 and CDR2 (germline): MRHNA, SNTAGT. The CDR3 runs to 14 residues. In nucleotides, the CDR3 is TGTGCCAGCAGGGGACAGGGTAGCAATCAGCCCCAGCATTTT. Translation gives CASRGQGSNQPQHF.

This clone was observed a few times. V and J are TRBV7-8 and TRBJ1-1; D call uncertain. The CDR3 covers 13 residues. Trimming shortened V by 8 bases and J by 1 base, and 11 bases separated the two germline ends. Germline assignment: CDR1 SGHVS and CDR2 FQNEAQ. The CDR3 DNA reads TGTGCCAGCTCTCTCAGCGGGAACACTGAAGCTTTCTTT. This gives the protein CASSLSGNTEAFF.

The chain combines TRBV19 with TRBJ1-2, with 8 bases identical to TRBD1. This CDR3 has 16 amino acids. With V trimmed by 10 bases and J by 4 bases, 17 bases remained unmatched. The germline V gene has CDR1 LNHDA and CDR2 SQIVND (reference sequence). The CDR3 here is CATHKPTGANPYGYTF. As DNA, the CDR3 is TGTGCCACCCATAAGCCGACAGGGGCGAACCCCTATGGCTACACCTTC.

CDR3 sequence: CASSQDSIGYGYTF. CDR3 DNA sequence: TGCGCCAGCAGCCAAGACTCCATAGGATATGGCTACACCTTC. The chain is built from TRBV4-3 and TRBJ1-2; unclear D gene. The CDR3 is 14 amino acids. Per the germline V gene, CDR1 is LGHNA and CDR2 is YSLEER. V shed 0 bases and J shed 5 bases, with 10 bases lying between them.

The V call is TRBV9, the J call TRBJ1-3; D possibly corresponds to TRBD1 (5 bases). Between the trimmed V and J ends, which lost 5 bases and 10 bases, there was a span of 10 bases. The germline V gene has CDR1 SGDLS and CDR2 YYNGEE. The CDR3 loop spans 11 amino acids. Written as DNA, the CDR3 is TGTGCCAGCAGAAGGGACTCGACCATATATTTT. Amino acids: CASRRDSTIYF.

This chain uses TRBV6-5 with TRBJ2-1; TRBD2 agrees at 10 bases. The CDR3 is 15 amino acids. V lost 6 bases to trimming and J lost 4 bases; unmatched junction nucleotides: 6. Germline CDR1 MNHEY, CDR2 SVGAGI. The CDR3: CASSLRLAGYNEQFF. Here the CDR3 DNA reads TGTGCCAGCAGCTTACGACTAGCGGGTTACAATGAGCAGTTCTTC.

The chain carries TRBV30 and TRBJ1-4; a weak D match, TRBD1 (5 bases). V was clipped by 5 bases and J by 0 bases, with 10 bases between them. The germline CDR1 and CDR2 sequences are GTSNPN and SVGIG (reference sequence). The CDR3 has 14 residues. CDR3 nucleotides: TGTGCCTGGGGTAGGGGCTCAACTAATGAAAAACTGTTTTTT. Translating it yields CAWGRGSTNEKLFF.

CDR3 DNA: TGTGCCAGTAAACAGGGGGCTACTGAAGCTTTCTTT. Its protein is CASKQGATEAFF. The chain uses TRBV19 and TRBJ1-1; TRBD1 agrees at 9 bases. The germline V gene encodes CDR1 LNHDA and CDR2 SQIVND (reference sequence). Trimming took 7 bases from V and 5 from J; bases not matched to a gene: 2. The CDR3 runs 12 residues. The full variable domain, with the rest looked up from reference TRBV19 and TRBJ1-1, is DGGITQSPKYLFRKEGQNVTLSCEQNLNHDAMYWYRQDPGQGLRLIYYSQIVNDFQKGDIAEGYSVSREKKESFPLTVTSAQKNPTAFYLCASKQGATEAFFGQGTRLTVV.